Detailed here is one TCR beta chain. No antigen is known for it. Extraction of RNA preceded its reverse transcription into cDNA, which served as the sequencing template. Using immunoSEQ multiplex PCR, the repertoire was profiled, and TCRdb retains in-frame clones only, with some absent. Here the sample spans around 100,000 clones, 45% to 60% being singletons. This sample is drawn from a study of CD8+ T cells in alopecia areata. The study's findings and limits: It was lesional scalp, especially alopecia totalis/universalis, that showed higher clonality than normal scalp.

The CDR3 runs to 11 residues. V was pared by 6 bases and J by 4 bases, with 6 bases between. Germline CDR1 reads MGHDK; CDR2 reads SYGVNS. This sequence joins TRBV25-1 and TRBJ2-5; D unresolved. Sequencing input: CD4+ T cells sorted from blood. The receptor's source is a human donor in good health. This CDR3 reads CASRFLETQYF. CDR3 nucleotide sequence: TGTGCCAGCAGATTCCTAGAGACCCAGTACTTC.